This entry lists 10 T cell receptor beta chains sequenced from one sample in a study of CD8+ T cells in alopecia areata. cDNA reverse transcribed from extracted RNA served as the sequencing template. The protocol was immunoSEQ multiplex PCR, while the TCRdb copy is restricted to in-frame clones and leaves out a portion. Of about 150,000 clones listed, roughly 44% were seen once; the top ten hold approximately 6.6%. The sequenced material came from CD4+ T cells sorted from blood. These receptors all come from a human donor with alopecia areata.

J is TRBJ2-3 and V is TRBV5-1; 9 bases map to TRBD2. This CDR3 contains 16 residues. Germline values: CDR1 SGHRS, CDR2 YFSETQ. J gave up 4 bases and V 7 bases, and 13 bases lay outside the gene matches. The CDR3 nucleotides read TGCGCCAGCTTCCCGGGAAGTAGCGGGAGCCCAGATACGCAGTATTTT. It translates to CASFPGSSGSPDTQYF.

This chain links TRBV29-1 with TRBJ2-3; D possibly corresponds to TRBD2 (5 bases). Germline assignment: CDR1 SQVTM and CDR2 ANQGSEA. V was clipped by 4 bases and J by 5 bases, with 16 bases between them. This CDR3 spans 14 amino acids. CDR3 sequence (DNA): TGCAGCGTTGGGCGTCGGGGAGTAGGAGATACGCAGTATTTT. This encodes CSVGRRGVGDTQYF.

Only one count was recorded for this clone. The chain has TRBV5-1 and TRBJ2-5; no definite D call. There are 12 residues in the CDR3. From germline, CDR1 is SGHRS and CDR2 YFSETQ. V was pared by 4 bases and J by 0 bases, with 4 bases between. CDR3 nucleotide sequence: TGCGCCAGCAGCATGTACCAAGAGACCCAGTACTTC. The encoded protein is CASSMYQETQYF. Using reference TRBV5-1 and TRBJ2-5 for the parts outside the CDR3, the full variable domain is KAGVTQTPRYLIKTRGQQVTLSCSPISGHRSVSWYQQTPGQGLQFLFEYFSETQRNKGNFPGRFSGRQFSNSRSEMNVSTLELGDSALYLCASSMYQETQYFGPGTRLLVL.

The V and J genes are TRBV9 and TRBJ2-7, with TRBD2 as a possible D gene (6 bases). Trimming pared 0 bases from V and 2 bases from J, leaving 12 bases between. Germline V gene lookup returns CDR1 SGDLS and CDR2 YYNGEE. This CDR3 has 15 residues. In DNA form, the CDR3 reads TGTGCCAGCAGCGTAGAGGAGGGGCCCACCTACGAGCAGTACTTC. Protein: CASSVEEGPTYEQYF.

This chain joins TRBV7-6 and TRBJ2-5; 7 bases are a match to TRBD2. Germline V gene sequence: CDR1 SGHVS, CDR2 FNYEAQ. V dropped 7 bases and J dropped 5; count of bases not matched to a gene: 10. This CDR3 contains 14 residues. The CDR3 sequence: CASTPLGGSETQYF. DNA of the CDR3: TGTGCCAGCACCCCCCTCGGGGGGAGCGAGACCCAGTACTTC.

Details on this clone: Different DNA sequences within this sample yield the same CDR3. In nucleotides, the CDR3 is TGTGCCTGGAGTGTACTGGGAGAGCAGTTCTTC. Translation: CAWSVLGEQFF. The rearrangement links TRBV30 to TRBJ2-1; D is uncertain. The CDR3 has 11 amino acids. Between the trimmed V and J ends, which lost 0 bases and 10 bases, there was a span of 7 bases. The germline gives CDR1 GTSNPN, CDR2 SVGIG (reference sequence).

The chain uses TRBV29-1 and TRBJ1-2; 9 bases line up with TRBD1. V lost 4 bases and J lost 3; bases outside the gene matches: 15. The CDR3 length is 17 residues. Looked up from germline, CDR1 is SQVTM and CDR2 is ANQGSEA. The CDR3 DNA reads TGCAGCGTTGTCTCTGTCGGACAGGGGATACCATACTATGGCTACACCTTC. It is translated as CSVVSVGQGIPYYGYTF.

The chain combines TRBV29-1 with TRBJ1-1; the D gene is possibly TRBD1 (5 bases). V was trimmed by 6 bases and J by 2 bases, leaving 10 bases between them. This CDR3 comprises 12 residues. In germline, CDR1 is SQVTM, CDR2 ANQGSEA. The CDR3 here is CSVTTVNTEAFF. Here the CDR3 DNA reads TGCAGCGTGACGACAGTAAACACTGAAGCTTTCTTT.

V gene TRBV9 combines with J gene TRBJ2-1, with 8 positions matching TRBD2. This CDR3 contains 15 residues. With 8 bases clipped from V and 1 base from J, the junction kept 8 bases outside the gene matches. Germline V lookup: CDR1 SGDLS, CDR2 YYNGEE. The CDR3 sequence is CASNPGTSSYNEQFF. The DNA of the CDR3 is TGTGCCAGTAACCCCGGGACTAGTTCCTACAATGAGCAGTTCTTC.

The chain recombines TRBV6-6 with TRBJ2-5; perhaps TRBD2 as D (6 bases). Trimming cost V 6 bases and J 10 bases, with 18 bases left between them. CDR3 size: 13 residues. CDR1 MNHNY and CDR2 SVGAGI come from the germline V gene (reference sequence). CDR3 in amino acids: CASRLDRSGGQYF. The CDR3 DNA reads TGTGCCAGCAGATTGGACCGATCCGGGGGCCAGTACTTC.